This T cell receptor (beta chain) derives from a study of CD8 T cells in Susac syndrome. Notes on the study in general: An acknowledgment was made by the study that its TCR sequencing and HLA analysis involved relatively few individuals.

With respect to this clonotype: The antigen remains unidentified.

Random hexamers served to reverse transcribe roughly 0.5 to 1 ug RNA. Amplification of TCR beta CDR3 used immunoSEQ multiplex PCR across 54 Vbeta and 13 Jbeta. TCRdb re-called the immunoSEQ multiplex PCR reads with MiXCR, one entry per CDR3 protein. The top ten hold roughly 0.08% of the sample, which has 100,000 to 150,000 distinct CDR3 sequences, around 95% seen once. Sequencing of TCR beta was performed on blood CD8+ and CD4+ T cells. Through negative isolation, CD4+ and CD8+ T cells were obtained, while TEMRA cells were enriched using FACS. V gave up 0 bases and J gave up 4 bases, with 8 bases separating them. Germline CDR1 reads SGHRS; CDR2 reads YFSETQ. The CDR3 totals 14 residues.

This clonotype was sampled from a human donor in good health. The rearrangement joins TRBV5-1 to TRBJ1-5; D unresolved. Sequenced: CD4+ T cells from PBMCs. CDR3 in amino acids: CASSLGSVNQPQHF. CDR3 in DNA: TGCGCCAGCAGCTTGGGGTCAGTTAATCAGCCCCAGCATTTT.